These T cell receptor beta chains were read from a single sample in a study of blood T cell repertoires in COVID-19. Assay used: immunoSEQ multiplex PCR; TCRdb lists only in-frame clones, some missing. The table has 440,000 or so clones, around 89% seen once. The sequenced sample consisted of peripheral blood. These receptor sequences come from a middle-aged woman with COVID-19, enrolled during active disease. The CDR3 runs from the conserved cysteine through the conserved F or W. A D gene is named only where the DNA matches it firmly. A row's size may be missing; if present it is once, few, many or a size class.

d_gene,v_gene,abundance,j_gene,CDR3nt,CDR3aa
TRBD1,TRBV6-5,.,TRBJ1-5,TGTGCCAGCAGTTCCTGGGGACAGGGGGATAATCAGCCCCAGCATTTT,CASSSWGQGDNQPQHF
.,TRBV28,.,TRBJ1-2,TGTGCCAGCAGTCCTCCCGGACAGACTAACTATGGCTACACCTTC,CASSPPGQTNYGYTF
TRBD1,TRBV7-9,.,TRBJ1-5,TGTGCCAGCAGCTTATTCTCTGGGACAGAGCATTTT,CASSLFSGTEHF
TRBD1,TRBV19,.,TRBJ2-1,TGTGCCAGTAAAGCTCAGGGGGCGTCCTACAATGAGCAGTTCTTC,CASKAQGASYNEQFF
.,TRBV29-1,.,TRBJ1-1,TGCAGCGTTCGTGCAGGGAACCGCTATGAAGCTTTCTTT,CSVRAGNRYEAFF
.,TRBV6-2/TRBV6-3,.,TRBJ1-4,TGTGCCAGCAGTTACCTACGTGAGGGCTCAACTAATGAAAAACTGTTTTTT,CASSYLREGSTNEKLFF
.,TRBV10-3,.,TRBJ1-4,TGTGCCATCAGTGAGTCGGGGTTCCAGGGGGAAAAACTGTTTTTT,CAISESGFQGEKLFF
.,TRBV6-2/TRBV6-3,.,TRBJ1-1,TGTGCCAGCAGTTACACAGCTAACACTGAAGCTTTCTTT,CASSYTANTEAFF
TRBD1,TRBV13,.,TRBJ1-6,TGTGCCAGCAGCTCAAAGGGACAGGGGGCGGATTCACCCCTCCACTTT,CASSSKGQGADSPLHF
.,TRBV6-5,.,TRBJ2-5,TGTGCCAGCAGTCCCAAAGGAGGTAGCGCAGAGACCCAGTACTTC,CASSPKGGSAETQYF
.,TRBV7-9,.,TRBJ1-5,TGTGCCAGCAGCTCTCGGGAGAATCAGCCCCAGCATTTT,CASSSRENQPQHF
.,TRBV29-1,.,TRBJ2-7,TGCAGCGTAAAAACCGACAGGCTTCCCTCCTACGAGCAGTACTTC,CSVKTDRLPSYEQYF
.,TRBV3-1/TRBV3-2,.,TRBJ1-1,TGTGCCAGCAGCCTGGGGGGGGTGATGAACACTGAAGCTTTCTTT,CASSLGGVMNTEAFF
TRBD1,TRBV5-1,.,TRBJ1-1,TGCGCCAGCAGCAACGACAGGGGCACTGAAGCTTTCTTT,CASSNDRGTEAFF
TRBD2,TRBV15,.,TRBJ2-5,TGTGCCACCAGGACTAGCGGGGGGGAGACCCAGTACTTC,CATRTSGGETQYF
TRBD2,TRBV20-1,.,TRBJ2-7,TGCAGTGCTAGTCGAACTAGCGGGGGAAGGGAGCAGTACTTC,CSASRTSGGREQYF
TRBD1,TRBV24-1,.,TRBJ1-1,TGTGCCACCAGTGATAATACAGGGGGAGGAACTGAAGCTTTCTTT,CATSDNTGGGTEAFF
.,TRBV7-2,once,TRBJ1-2,TGTGCCAGCAGCTCTGACCCCTCTAGCTATGGCTACACCTTC,CASSSDPSSYGYTF
.,TRBV5-1,once,TRBJ2-7,TGCGCCAGCAGCTCCGGAAACAGGTACCTCTACGAGCAGTACTTC,CASSSGNRYLYEQYF
TRBD1,TRBV28,.,TRBJ1-1,TGTGCCAGCAGTTCACCAGCCGGGACAGACATGAACACTGAAGCTTTCTTT,CASSSPAGTDMNTEAFF
TRBD1,TRBV19,.,TRBJ1-2,TGTGCCAGTAACGTAAGGGGGAAACAGGGGGAAGCTAACTATGGCTACACCTTC,CASNVRGKQGEANYGYTF
TRBD1,TRBV5-1,once,TRBJ1-2,TGCGCCAGCAGCTTGGCGGCAGGGGGAAGTTATGGCTACACCTTC,CASSLAAGGSYGYTF
.,TRBV5-6,.,TRBJ2-3,TGTGCCAGCAGCTTGGGTAGAGCGGTAAGCACAGATACGCAGTATTTT,CASSLGRAVSTDTQYF
.,TRBV6-2/TRBV6-3,.,TRBJ1-2,TGTGCCAGCAGTTATTCCCAGGGGCCTCATGGCTACACCTTC,CASSYSQGPHGYTF
.,TRBV10-2,.,TRBJ2-7,TGCGCCAGCACACAGGGCGAGGAGCAGTACTTC,CASTQGEEQYF
.,TRBV6-1,.,TRBJ1-3,TGTGCCAGCAGTGAAACTCATCACGGGCGGGAAAACTCTGGAAACACCATATATTTT,CASSETHHGRENSGNTIYF
.,TRBV28,.,TRBJ2-7,TGTGCCAGCAGTGGGACACCGGACTACGAGCAGTACTTC,CASSGTPDYEQYF
.,TRBV5-1,.,TRBJ2-3,TGCGCCAGCAGCTTGTCCGGGGGGCAAGCAGATACGCAGTATTTT,CASSLSGGQADTQYF
TRBD1,TRBV30,few,TRBJ1-2,TGTGCCTGGAGTGTCGGGACAGCTGGCTACACCTTC,CAWSVGTAGYTF
.,TRBV5-1,.,TRBJ1-2,TGCGCCAGCAGCTTGGATGGGGGAGGGATTGGCTACACCTTC,CASSLDGGGIGYTF
.,TRBV9,.,TRBJ1-1,TGTGCCAGCAGCGTGGGAGCGTTGAACACTGAAGCTTTCTTT,CASSVGALNTEAFF
TRBD1,TRBV27,.,TRBJ1-2,TGTGCCAGCAGTTTACTCCCTAGAAGGGGGACAGAAGGCTACACCTTC,CASSLLPRRGTEGYTF
TRBD2,TRBV6-2/TRBV6-3,.,TRBJ2-7,TGTGCCAGCAGTTATATAGCGGGCCGTTACTACGAGCAGTACTTC,CASSYIAGRYYEQYF
.,TRBV7-2,.,TRBJ2-3,TGTGCCAGCAGCTTGGGGACTCCTCGCACAGATACGCAGTATTTT,CASSLGTPRTDTQYF
.,TRBV6-1,.,TRBJ1-2,TGTGCCAGCAGAGCCACTGCTAACTATGGCTACACCTTC,CASRATANYGYTF
.,TRBV7-8,.,TRBJ2-7,TGTGCCAGCAGCCGACGACAGGTAGGAAGCGAGCAGTACTTC,CASSRRQVGSEQYF
TRBD1,TRBV28,.,TRBJ2-2,TGTGCCAGCAGTCCACGGACAGGGTGGACCGGGGAGCTGTTTTTT,CASSPRTGWTGELFF
.,TRBV11-2,.,TRBJ2-1,TGTGCCAGCAGCTTAGTCCCGATCACCGGGAATGAGCAGTTCTTC,CASSLVPITGNEQFF
.,TRBV7-9,once,TRBJ1-5,TGTGCCAGCAGCTCCGAGGAAGGGAGGGGTCAGCCCCAGCATTTT,CASSSEEGRGQPQHF
.,TRBV28,.,TRBJ1-1,TGTGCCAGCAGTTTAGGGACATCCTCAGCTTTCTTT,CASSLGTSSAFF
.,TRBV5-1,.,TRBJ2-7,TGCGCCAGCAGCTTATCTGACGGGAGCCCCGGGTACGAGCAGTACTTC,CASSLSDGSPGYEQYF
.,TRBV7-9,.,TRBJ2-4,TGTGCCAGCAGCTTAAATGAGGGTCGGGCCAAAAACATTCAGTACTTC,CASSLNEGRAKNIQYF
.,TRBV4-1,.,TRBJ1-1,TGCGCCAGCAGCCAAATAAGGGGAGCGGGGAACACTGAAGCTTTCTTT,CASSQIRGAGNTEAFF
.,TRBV19,.,TRBJ2-7,TGTGCCAGTAGTATAGATCGGGGTCAGTCCTACGAGCAGTACTTC,CASSIDRGQSYEQYF
.,TRBV7-2,.,TRBJ1-2,TGTGCCAGCAGCTTAGCGCGTCAGGGCTCTTATGGCTACACCTTC,CASSLARQGSYGYTF
TRBD1,TRBV10-3,.,TRBJ1-1,TGTGCCATCAGTTTAGACAGGGTGAACACTGAAGCTTTCTTT,CAISLDRVNTEAFF
TRBD1,TRBV27,.,TRBJ1-4,TGTGCCAGCAGTTTTTCGGGACAGGGTCGCGAAAAACTGTTTTTT,CASSFSGQGREKLFF
TRBD2,TRBV7-3,.,TRBJ2-3,TGTGCCAGCAGCTTAGGTGCGGGAGGGCCTCCTACAGATACGCAGTATTTT,CASSLGAGGPPTDTQYF
TRBD2,TRBV19,.,TRBJ2-7,TGTGCCAGTAGTTGGGCGGGAGGTTCCTACGAGCAGTACTTC,CASSWAGGSYEQYF
TRBD1,TRBV7-2,.,TRBJ1-4,TGTGCCAGCAGCGCCAGATACAGGGGGTCCAATGAAAAACTGTTTTTT,CASSARYRGSNEKLFF
TRBD2,TRBV19,.,TRBJ2-1,TGTGCCAGTAGTATAGTCATAGCGGGAGGACCCAACAATGAGCAGTTCTTC,CASSIVIAGGPNNEQFF
.,TRBV19,.,TRBJ1-5,TGTGCCAGAGGGGGTCATCAGCCCCAGCATTTT,CARGGHQPQHF